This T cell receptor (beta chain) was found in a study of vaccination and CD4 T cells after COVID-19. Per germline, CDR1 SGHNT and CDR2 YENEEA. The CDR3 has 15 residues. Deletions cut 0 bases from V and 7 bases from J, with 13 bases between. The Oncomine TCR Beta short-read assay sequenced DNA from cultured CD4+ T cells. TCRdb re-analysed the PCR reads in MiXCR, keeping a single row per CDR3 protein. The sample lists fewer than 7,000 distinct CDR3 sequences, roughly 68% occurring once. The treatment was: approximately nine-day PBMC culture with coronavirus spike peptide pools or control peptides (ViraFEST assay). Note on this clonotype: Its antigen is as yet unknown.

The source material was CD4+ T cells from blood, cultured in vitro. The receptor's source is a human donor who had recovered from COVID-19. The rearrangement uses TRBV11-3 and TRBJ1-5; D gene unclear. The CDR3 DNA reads TGTGCCAGCAGCTTAGATCGGGGAGTAGAGCAGCCCCAGCATTTT. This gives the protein CASSLDRGVEQPQHF. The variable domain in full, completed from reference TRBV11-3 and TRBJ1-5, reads EAGVVQSPRYKIIEKKQPVAFWCNPISGHNTLYWYLQNLGQGPELLIRYENEEAVDDSQLPKDRFSAERLKGVDSTLKIQPAELGDSAVYLCASSLDRGVEQPQHFGDGTRLSIL.